This TCR beta chain was captured in a study of cytotoxic CD8 clonotypes in ibrutinib-treated CLL. The method was immunoSEQ multiplex PCR; TCRdb's version includes in-frame clones alone and lacks a portion of them. In the table there are approximately 150,000 clones, approximately 77% of which are singletons. Per the germline V gene, CDR1 is MGHDK and CDR2 is SYGVNS. Trimming left V 7 bases short and J 1 base short, with 13 bases between. This CDR3 has 14 residues. The sequencing used PBMCs, collected after 12 months of ibrutinib treatment. The TCR originated in a human donor with chronic lymphocytic leukemia. V is TRBV25-1 and J is TRBJ1-1, with D tentatively TRBD1 (5 bases). DNA of the CDR3: TGTGCCAGCATGGCAGGGCATGGGAACACTGAAGCTTTCTTT. This encodes CASMAGHGNTEAFF.